The 25 T cell receptor beta chains given below trace back to one sample, sequenced in a study of radiation and T cells in renal cell carcinoma. Time point indicated: blood 4 weeks post-SBRT, at nephrectomy. Treatment given: 15 Gy SBRT to primary tumor, nephrectomy 4 weeks later. Profiling relied on immunoSEQ multiplex PCR, and the TCRdb table lists in-frame clones only, not all of them. The sample has under 200,000 clones, about 87% seen once. The source material was blood, sampled from a patient whose treatment included radiotherapy and nephrectomy. The receptors originated from a woman in her forties or fifties with renal cell carcinoma.

The chain joins TRBV4-2 to TRBJ2-5, with TRBD2 as a possible D gene (5 bases). The CDR3 is made up of 17 amino acids. V was shortened by 4 bases and J by 2 bases, with 20 bases between the two germline ends. Germline-derived CDR1 and CDR2 are LGHNA and YNFKEQ. The CDR3 here is CASSPNLGAGLQETQYF. CDR3 DNA sequence: TGTGCCAGCAGCCCAAACCTGGGTGCGGGTCTACAAGAGACCCAGTACTTC.

In DNA, the CDR3 is TGTGCCAGCAGCGTAGCTCCAGGGGCGGGAGGGGAGACCCAGTACTTC. Protein product: CASSVAPGAGGETQYF. V and J are TRBV9 and TRBJ2-5, with TRBD2 matching 9 bases. CDR1 and CDR2 (germline): SGDLS, YYNGEE. The ends lost 0 bases at V and 5 bases at J; junction bases unmatched: 8. This CDR3 is 16 amino acids long.

V and J are TRBV18 and TRBJ1-6; no clear D gene. V lost 3 bases and J lost 7, with 7 bases in between. The CDR3 consists of 13 residues. Germline CDR1 reads KGHSH; CDR2 reads LQKENI. CDR3 in DNA: TGTGCCAGCTCACCGGGTTTCAATTCACCCCTCCACTTT. Translating it yields CASSPGFNSPLHF.

This clone was observed once. This chain connects TRBV11-1 to TRBJ2-1; maybe TRBD1 (6 bases). The CDR3 has 14 amino acids. Germline CDR1 reads SGHAT; CDR2 reads FQDESV (reference sequence). Trimming took off 0 bases at V and 4 bases at J, with 7 bases between the two ends. The CDR3, as DNA: TGTGCCAGCAGCTTAGCCCAGGGGTACAATGAGCAGTTCTTC. Translating gives CASSLAQGYNEQFF.

Notes on this clone: Other DNA sequences within the sample encode an identical CDR3. The chain employs TRBV19 and TRBJ1-6; TRBD1 matches 11 bases. The V gene end was trimmed by 6 bases and the J gene end by 7 bases; junction bases not matched to a gene: 2. The V gene's germline CDR1 is LNHDA and CDR2 SQIVND (reference sequence). The CDR3 is 14 amino acids. The CDR3 nucleotides are TGTGCCAGTAGCGGGACAGGGGGAAATTCACCCCTCCACTTT. Protein: CASSGTGGNSPLHF. Complete variable domain (other parts from reference TRBV19 and TRBJ1-6): DGGITQSPKYLFRKEGQNVTLSCEQNLNHDAMYWYRQDPGQGLRLIYYSQIVNDFQKGDIAEGYSVSREKKESFPLTVTSAQKNPTAFYLCASSGTGGNSPLHFGNGTRLTVT.

The chain combines TRBV2 with TRBJ1-4; no reliable D call. CDR3 size: 14 residues. V was shortened by 6 bases and J by 2 bases, with 10 bases between the two germline ends. Germline CDR1 SNHLY, CDR2 FYNNEI. The CDR3 nucleotides read TGTGCCAGCAGAATTCGGGAGACTAATGAAAAACTGTTTTTT. It is translated as CASRIRETNEKLFF.

The chain carries TRBV7-8 and TRBJ2-1; no clear D. The ends were cut back, 5 bases at V and 3 bases at J, with 8 bases in the middle. This CDR3 contains 13 residues. CDR1 and CDR2 from the germline V gene are SGHVS and FQNEAQ. CDR3 protein: CASSQVGYNEQFF. CDR3 DNA sequence: TGTGCCAGCAGCCAAGTAGGCTACAATGAGCAGTTCTTC.

Only one count was recorded for this clone. The V and J genes are TRBV11-2 and TRBJ2-3; D not resolved. Germline CDR1 reads SGHAT; CDR2 reads FQNNGV. Deletions cut 6 bases from V and 0 bases from J, with 16 bases between. This CDR3 is 16 amino acids long. The CDR3 loop reads CASRSRSRVSTDTQYF. In DNA form, the CDR3 reads TGTGCCAGCAGGAGCCGTTCAAGGGTGAGCACAGATACGCAGTATTTT.

This clone was counted once. This chain uses TRBV6-1 with TRBJ1-4; a weak D match, TRBD1 (5 bases). In germline, CDR1 is MNHNS, CDR2 SASEGT. The CDR3 extends over 14 amino acids. Trimming shortened V by 4 bases and J by 8 bases, and 14 bases separated the two germline ends. The CDR3 DNA reads TGTGCCAGCAGTGGGGCAGGGACTTACGAAAAACTGTTTTTT. As protein: CASSGAGTYEKLFF.

The gene calls are TRBV5-1 and TRBJ1-2; the D is unclear. The CDR3 extends over 13 amino acids. Germline CDR1 is SGHRS and CDR2 is YFSETQ. Trimming stripped 1 base from V and 8 bases from J, with 12 bases between. The CDR3 is CASSLTAGGGYTF. The CDR3 DNA sequence: TGCGCCAGCAGCTTGACGGCGGGCGGGGGCTACACCTTC.

The chain has TRBV5-1 and TRBJ1-2; 7 bases align to TRBD1. Germline loops: CDR1 SGHRS, CDR2 YFSETQ. There are 14 residues in the CDR3. Losses at the gene ends were 3 bases for V and 4 bases for J; bases not matched to a gene: 6. Here the CDR3 DNA reads TGCGCCAGCAGCTCGGGACAGCAGTCCTATGGCTACACCTTC. Translating gives CASSSGQQSYGYTF.

This clone was detected only once. The DNA of the CDR3 is TGCGCCAGCAGCTCGGCAGGGTCGGGAAACACTGAAGCTTTCTTT. Its protein is CASSSAGSGNTEAFF. The chain links TRBV5-1 to TRBJ1-1; the D gene is possibly TRBD1 (5 bases). This CDR3 comprises 15 residues. Trimming took 3 bases from V and 2 from J, leaving 14 bases between them. Germline values: CDR1 SGHRS, CDR2 YFSETQ.

The chain links TRBV2 to TRBJ2-2; 9 nucleotides line up with TRBD1. CDR1 is SNHLY, CDR2 FYNNEI, per germline. CDR3 length: 15 residues. V trimming: 7 bases; J trimming: 9 bases; junction bases outside the gene matches: 12. The CDR3, as DNA: TGTGCCAGCACCGCCGACGGGACAGGGACCAGGGAGCTGTTTTTT. Translated: CASTADGTGTRELFF.

The chain joins TRBV5-1 to TRBJ1-2; D uncertain. The CDR3 contains 13 residues. V was pared by 4 bases and J by 6 bases, with 13 bases between. Germline values: CDR1 SGHRS, CDR2 YFSETQ. The CDR3 coding sequence is TGCGCCAGCAGCCTGGTGGGTGGGGATGGCTACACCTTC. Translation gives CASSLVGGDGYTF.

About this clone: A junction boundary mismatches the germline segment, possibly from a read error. The V gene is TRBV7-7, the J gene TRBJ2-2, with 8 positions matching TRBD1. This CDR3 contains 13 residues. Germline assignment: CDR1 SSHAT and CDR2 FNYEAQ (reference sequence). CDR3 sequence (DNA): TGTGCTAGCAGCCGACAGGGGTCCGGGGAGCTGTTTTTT. Translated, it gives CASSRQGSGELFF.

This chain connects TRBV5-6 to TRBJ1-6; D call uncertain. Germline lookup yields CDR1 SGHDT and CDR2 YYEEEE. This CDR3 is built from 14 residues. Trimming pared 0 bases from V and 9 bases from J, leaving 10 bases between. The CDR3 DNA is TGTGCCAGCAGCTTGGTTCAGGACGCTTCACCCCTCCACTTT. Its translation: CASSLVQDASPLHF. Full variable domain (outside the CDR3, taken from reference TRBV5-6 and TRBJ1-6): DAGVTQSPTHLIKTRGQQVTLRCSPKSGHDTVSWYQQALGQGPQFIFQYYEEEERQRGNFPDRFSGHQFPNYSSELNVNALLLGDSALYLCASSLVQDASPLHFGNGTRLTVT.

V gene TRBV5-1 combines with J gene TRBJ2-2; tentatively, D is TRBD2 (5 bases). Germline CDR1 SGHRS, CDR2 YFSETQ. The V and J ends lost 3 bases and 2 bases respectively, with 17 bases between them. The CDR3 is 17 amino acids. CDR3 DNA: TGCGCCAGCAGCTCCCTCGGGGTTTTGCTCAACACCGGGGAGCTGTTTTTT. Translating gives CASSSLGVLLNTGELFF. Based on the CDR3 plus reference TRBV5-1 and TRBJ2-2, the full variable domain is KAGVTQTPRYLIKTRGQQVTLSCSPISGHRSVSWYQQTPGQGLQFLFEYFSETQRNKGNFPGRFSGRQFSNSRSEMNVSTLELGDSALYLCASSSLGVLLNTGELFFGEGSRLTVL.

This clone was seen more than once but under ten times. The V and J genes are TRBV19 and TRBJ2-3, with no clear D. Germline V lookup: CDR1 LNHDA, CDR2 SQIVND (reference sequence). V was trimmed by 5 bases and J by 5 bases, leaving 11 bases between them. The CDR3 is 13 residues long. CDR3 coding DNA: TGTGCCAGTAGTGCCCGTCTAGGAGATACGCAGTATTTT. Residues: CASSARLGDTQYF.

The chain combines TRBV30 with TRBJ1-5; D is unresolved. Trimming took off 5 bases at V and 5 bases at J, with 13 bases between the two ends. Per the germline V gene, CDR1 is GTSNPN and CDR2 is SVGIG (reference sequence). CDR3 size: 13 residues. The CDR3 loop reads CAWGESKDQPQHF. CDR3 nucleotides: TGTGCCTGGGGGGAGAGTAAAGATCAGCCCCAGCATTTT.

V gene TRBV19 combines with J gene TRBJ2-3; D unclear. This CDR3 is built from 14 residues. Germline CDR1 is LNHDA and CDR2 is SQIVND (reference sequence). The germline V and J ends were trimmed by 1 base and 2 bases, with 7 bases remaining between them. The CDR3 nucleotides read TGTGCCAGTAGTATAGGGCTTTCCACAGATACGCAGTATTTT. This encodes CASSIGLSTDTQYF.

This sequence joins TRBV6-5 and TRBJ2-2; the match to TRBD2 covers 11 bases. Germline V gene lookup returns CDR1 MNHEY and CDR2 SVGAGI. Losses at the gene ends were 6 bases for V and 8 bases for J; bases not matched to a gene: 2. This CDR3 has 13 amino acids. The CDR3 coding sequence is TGTGCCAGCAGACTAGCGGGGGAGGGGGAGCTGTTTTTT. Protein product: CASRLAGEGELFF.

The rearrangement uses TRBV19 and TRBJ2-1, with 13 bases aligning to TRBD2. The CDR3 length is 15 residues. V was pared by 5 bases and J by 13 bases, with 11 bases of the junction left unmatched. The V gene's germline CDR1 is LNHDA and CDR2 SQIVND (reference sequence). Here the CDR3 reads CASSPGLAGPEPQFF. The CDR3 DNA reads as TGTGCCAGTAGTCCGGGACTAGCGGGGCCGGAACCCCAGTTCTTC.

The V and J genes are TRBV30 and TRBJ2-7; no reliable D call. V shed 0 bases and J shed 6 bases, with 15 bases lying between them. The CDR3 has 14 residues. The germline CDR1 and CDR2 sequences are GTSNPN and SVGIG (reference sequence). The CDR3 DNA is TGTGCCTGGAGTGTTGGTTCCGGTTTGGCCGAGCAGTACTTC. Protein sequence: CAWSVGSGLAEQYF.

The genes are TRBV4-3 and TRBJ2-4; D is undetermined. Trimming stripped 4 bases from V and 8 bases from J, with 27 bases between. This CDR3 region has 18 residues. Per germline, CDR1 LGHNA and CDR2 YSLEER. CDR3 nucleotide sequence: TGCGCCAGCAGCCGCTCCTACTTTTCGACCCTTCAGCCTCACATTCAGTACTTC. Translating it yields CASSRSYFSTLQPHIQYF.

V gene TRBV6-1 combines with J gene TRBJ1-4; D is undetermined. Trimming removed 1 base at V and 7 bases at J, with 7 bases between. The CDR3 is 13 amino acids. The germline CDR1 and CDR2 sequences are MNHNS and SASEGT. CDR3 loop: CASSEVTIEKLFF. For the CDR3, the DNA is TGTGCCAGCAGTGAAGTTACAATTGAAAAACTGTTTTTT.